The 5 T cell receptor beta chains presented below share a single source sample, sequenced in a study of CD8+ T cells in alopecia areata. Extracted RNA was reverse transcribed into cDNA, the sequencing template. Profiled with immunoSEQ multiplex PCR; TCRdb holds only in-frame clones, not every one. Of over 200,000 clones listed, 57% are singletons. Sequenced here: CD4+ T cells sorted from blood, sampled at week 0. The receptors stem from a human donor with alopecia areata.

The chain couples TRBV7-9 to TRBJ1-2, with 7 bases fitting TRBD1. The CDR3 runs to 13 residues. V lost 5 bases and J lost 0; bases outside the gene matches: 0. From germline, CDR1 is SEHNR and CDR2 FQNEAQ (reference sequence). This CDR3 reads CASSGTANYGYTF. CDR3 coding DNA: TGTGCCAGCAGCGGGACAGCTAACTATGGCTACACCTTC. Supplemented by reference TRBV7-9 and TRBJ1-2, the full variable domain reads DTGVSQNPRHKITKRGQNVTFRCDPISEHNRLYWYRQTLGQGPEFLTYFQNEAQLEKSRLLSDRFSAERPKGSFSTLEIQRTEQGDSAMYLCASSGTANYGYTFGSGTRLTVV.

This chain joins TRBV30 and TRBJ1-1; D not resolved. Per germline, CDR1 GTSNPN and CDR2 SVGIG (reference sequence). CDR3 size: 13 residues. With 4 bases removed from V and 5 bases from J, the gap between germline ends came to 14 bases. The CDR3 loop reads CAWTPRGWTEAFF. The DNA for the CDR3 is TGTGCCTGGACCCCACGGGGTTGGACTGAAGCTTTCTTT.

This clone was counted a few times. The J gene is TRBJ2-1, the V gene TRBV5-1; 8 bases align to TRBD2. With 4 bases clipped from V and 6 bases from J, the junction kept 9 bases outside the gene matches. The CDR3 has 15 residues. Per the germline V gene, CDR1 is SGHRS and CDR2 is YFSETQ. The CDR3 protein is CASSRGAGDSNEQFF. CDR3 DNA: TGCGCCAGCAGCAGGGGAGCGGGAGATAGCAATGAGCAGTTCTTC.

DNA of the CDR3: TGTGCCTTCGCGGACGGAGCCGGGGTTTCTGGGGCCAACGTCCTGACTTTC. Protein: CAFADGAGVSGANVLTF. The genes are TRBV30 and TRBJ2-6, with a weak D call TRBD2 (5 bases). The V gene lost 7 bases and the J gene lost 1 base, with 20 bases spanning the gap. The germline CDR1 and CDR2 sequences are GTSNPN and SVGIG (reference sequence). The CDR3 is 17 amino acids.

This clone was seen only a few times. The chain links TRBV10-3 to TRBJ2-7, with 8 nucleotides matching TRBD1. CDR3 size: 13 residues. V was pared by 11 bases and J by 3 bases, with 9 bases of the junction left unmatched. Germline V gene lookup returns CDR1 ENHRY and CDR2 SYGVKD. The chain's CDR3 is CAVSPGQDYEQYF. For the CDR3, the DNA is TGTGCCGTTTCTCCGGGACAGGACTACGAGCAGTACTTC.